These T cell receptor beta chains were read from a single sample in a study of cytomegalovirus exposure and HLA in healthy donors. The repertoire was sequenced with immunoSEQ multiplex PCR; TCRdb's copy has only in-frame clones and lacks some. The data show roughly 180,000 clones, with approximately 85% seen just once and almost 9.5% held by the top ten. The sequencing sample was made of PBMCs. All receptors derive from a man younger than 30 in good health and CMV-seropositive. Each CDR3 is given with its conserved first and last residue. Each record gives: D gene, J gene, clone size, V gene, CDR3 protein, CDR3 DNA. A D gene is named only where the DNA matches it firmly. A clone size is listed for some rows: how often the clone was seen (once, few, many), or a class if it is expanded.

>TRBD1|TRBJ1-2|-|TRBV7-2
CASSYRDSHNYGYTF
TGTGCCAGCAGCTACCGGGACAGCCATAACTATGGCTACACCTTC
>TRBD2|TRBJ2-3|-|TRBV5-1
CASSLSSSGGFADTQYF
TGCGCCAGCAGCTTGAGTTCGAGCGGGGGGTTCGCAGATACGCAGTATTTT
>-|TRBJ2-5|-|TRBV5-4
CASSPAGGETQYF
TGTGCCAGCAGCCCCGCTGGGGGGGAGACCCAGTACTTC
>TRBD2|TRBJ2-3|-|TRBV6-5
CASSSEPLAGADTQYF
TGTGCCAGCAGTTCGGAACCGCTAGCGGGGGCAGATACGCAGTATTTT
>TRBD2|TRBJ2-1|once|TRBV2
CASSEVLAGRGEQFF
TGTGCCAGCAGTGAAGTCCTAGCGGGGAGAGGTGAGCAGTTCTTC
>-|TRBJ1-5|-|TRBV6-6
CASRKTVRNDQPQHF
TGTGCCAGCAGGAAGACAGTCCGTAATGATCAGCCCCAGCATTTT
>-|TRBJ1-3|-|TRBV5-1
CASPEPENTIYF
TGCGCCAGCCCAGAGCCGGAGAACACCATATATTTT
>-|TRBJ2-7|few|TRBV5-6
CASSLGRNEQYF
TGTGCCAGCAGCTTGGGCAGGAACGAGCAGTACTTC
>TRBD1|TRBJ1-4|-|TRBV9
CASSVRDRGATNEKLFF
TGTGCCAGCAGCGTAAGGGACAGGGGAGCAACTAATGAAAAACTGTTTTTT
>-|TRBJ1-2|-|TRBV9
CASSVGPTGEAGYTF
TGTGCCAGCAGCGTAGGACCGACGGGGGAAGCGGGCTACACCTTC
>-|TRBJ2-5|-|TRBV7-8
CASSLVRQGGTQYF
TGTGCCAGCAGCTTAGTTCGGCAGGGTGGGACCCAGTACTTC
>TRBD1|TRBJ1-5|-|TRBV10-3
CAIRSGTGEGNQPQHF
TGTGCCATCAGAAGCGGGACAGGGGAGGGCAATCAGCCCCAGCATTTT
>TRBD2|TRBJ2-3|-|TRBV2
CASSEHRTSGGTDTQYF
TGTGCCAGCAGTGAACACCGGACTAGCGGGGGGACAGATACGCAGTATTTT
>TRBD1|TRBJ2-5|-|TRBV18
CASSPLEGQGQETQYF
TGTGCCAGCTCACCTCTCGAGGGACAGGGTCAAGAGACCCAGTACTTC
>TRBD2|TRBJ2-3|-|TRBV10-1
CASSGGTSGVNTQYF
TGCGCCAGCAGTGGTGGGACTAGCGGGGTTAATACGCAGTATTTT
>-|TRBJ1-4|few|TRBV6-5
CASRRDPGLSEKLFF
TGTGCCAGCAGAAGGGATCCAGGGTTAAGCGAAAAACTGTTTTTT
>TRBD2|TRBJ2-5|-|TRBV14
CASSQGGIQTQYF
TGTGCCAGCAGCCAGGGGGGGATTCAGACCCAGTACTTC